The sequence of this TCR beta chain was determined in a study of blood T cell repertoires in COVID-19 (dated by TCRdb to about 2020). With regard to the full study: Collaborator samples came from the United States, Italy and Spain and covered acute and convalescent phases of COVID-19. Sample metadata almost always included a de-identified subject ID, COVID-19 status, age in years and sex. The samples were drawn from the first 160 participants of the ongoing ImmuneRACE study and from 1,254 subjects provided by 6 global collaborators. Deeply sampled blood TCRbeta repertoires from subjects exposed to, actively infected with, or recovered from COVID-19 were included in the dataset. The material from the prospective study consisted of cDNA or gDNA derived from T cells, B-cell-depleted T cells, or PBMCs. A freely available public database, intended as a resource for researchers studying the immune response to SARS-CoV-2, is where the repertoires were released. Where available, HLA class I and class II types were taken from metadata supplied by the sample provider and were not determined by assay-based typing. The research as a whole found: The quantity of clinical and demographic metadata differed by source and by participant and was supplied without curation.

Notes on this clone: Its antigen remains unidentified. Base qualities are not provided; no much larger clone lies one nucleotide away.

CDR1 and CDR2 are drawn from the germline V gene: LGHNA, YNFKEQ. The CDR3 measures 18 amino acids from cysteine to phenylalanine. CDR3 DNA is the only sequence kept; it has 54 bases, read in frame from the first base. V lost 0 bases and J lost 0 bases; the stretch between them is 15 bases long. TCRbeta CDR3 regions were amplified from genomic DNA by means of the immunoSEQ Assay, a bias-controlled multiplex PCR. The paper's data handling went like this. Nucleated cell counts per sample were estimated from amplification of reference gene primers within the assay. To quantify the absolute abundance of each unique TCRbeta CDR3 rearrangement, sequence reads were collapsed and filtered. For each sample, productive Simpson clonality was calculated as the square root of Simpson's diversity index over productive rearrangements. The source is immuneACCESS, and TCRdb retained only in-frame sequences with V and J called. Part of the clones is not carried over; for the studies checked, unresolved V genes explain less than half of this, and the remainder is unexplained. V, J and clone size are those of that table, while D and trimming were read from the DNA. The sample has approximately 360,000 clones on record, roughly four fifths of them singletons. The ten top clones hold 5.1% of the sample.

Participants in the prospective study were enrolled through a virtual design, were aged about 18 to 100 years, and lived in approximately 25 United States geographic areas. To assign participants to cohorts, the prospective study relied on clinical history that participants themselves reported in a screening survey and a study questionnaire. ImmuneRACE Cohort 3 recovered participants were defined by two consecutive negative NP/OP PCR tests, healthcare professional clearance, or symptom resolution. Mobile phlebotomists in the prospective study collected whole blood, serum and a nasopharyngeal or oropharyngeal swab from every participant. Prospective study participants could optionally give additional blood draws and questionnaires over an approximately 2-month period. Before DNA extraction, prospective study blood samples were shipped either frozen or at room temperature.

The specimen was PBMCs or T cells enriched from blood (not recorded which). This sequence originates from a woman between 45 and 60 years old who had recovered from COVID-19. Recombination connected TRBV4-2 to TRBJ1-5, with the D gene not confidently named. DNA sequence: TGTGCCAGCAGCCAAGATCTTGGCGGAACCTTTAGCAATCAGCCCCAGCATTTT. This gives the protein CASSQDLGGTFSNQPQHF.